A single sample is the source of the 28 T cell receptor beta chains below, sequenced in a study of blood T cell repertoires in COVID-19. The data were produced by immunoSEQ multiplex PCR, yet TCRdb's version contains in-frame clones alone and is incomplete. Altogether fewer than 200,000 clones are present, approximately 84% being singletons, with the ten largest covering 1.1%. The sample consisted of peripheral blood. The receptors were gathered from a man between 35 and 55 years old with acute or convalescent COVID-19.

The chain has TRBV6-5 and TRBJ1-1, with D possibly being TRBD1 (5 bases). CDR3 length: 14 amino acids. V was clipped by 5 bases and J by 1 base, with 11 bases between them. Germline CDR1 is MNHEY and CDR2 is SVGAGI. The CDR3 is CASSRQTQNTEAFF. In DNA form, the CDR3 reads TGTGCCAGCAGTAGACAGACTCAGAACACTGAAGCTTTCTTT.

This clone showed up just once. The V and J genes are TRBV11-2 and TRBJ1-1, with TRBD1 matching over 7 bases. This CDR3 region has 15 residues. Looked up from germline, CDR1 is SGHAT and CDR2 is FQNNGV. The V segment lost 5 bases and the J segment 0 bases; nucleotides outside the gene matches: 6. The CDR3 is CASSPTTGMNTEAFF. In nucleotides, the CDR3 is TGTGCCAGCAGCCCCACGACAGGGATGAACACTGAAGCTTTCTTT.

This clone was counted a single time. The rearrangement joins TRBV27 to TRBJ2-3, with 9 bases matching TRBD1. The germline gives CDR1 MNHEY, CDR2 SMNVEV (reference sequence). There are 14 residues in the CDR3. With 7 bases clipped from V and 5 bases from J, the junction kept 7 bases outside the gene matches. The CDR3 nucleotides are TGTGCCAGCAATACGGACAGGGGCCAAGATACGCAGTATTTT. This gives the protein CASNTDRGQDTQYF.

This clone was seen only once. The genes are TRBV9 and TRBJ1-3; 9 bases line up with TRBD1. This CDR3 has 17 residues. The germline V gene encodes CDR1 SGDLS and CDR2 YYNGEE. Trimming cost V 3 bases and J 0 bases; bases outside gene matches: 7. CDR3 sequence (DNA): TGTGCCAGCAGCGCCCTTGGACAGGGGCTCTCTGGAAACACCATATATTTT. It translates to CASSALGQGLSGNTIYF.

This clone counts as medium-sized. This chain links TRBV6-1 with TRBJ1-5; TRBD1 agrees at 11 bases. V lost 2 bases to trimming and J lost 7 bases; unmatched junction nucleotides: 4. The CDR3 spans 15 residues. The V gene's germline CDR1 is MNHNS and CDR2 SASEGT. The CDR3 loop is CASSEPGQGAQPQHF. CDR3 coding DNA: TGTGCCAGCAGTGAACCCGGACAGGGGGCGCAGCCCCAGCATTTT.

The chain couples TRBV5-1 to TRBJ2-2; TRBD1 agrees at 8 bases. This CDR3 comprises 14 residues. Trimming cost V 4 bases and J 3 bases; bases outside gene matches: 2. Germline CDR1 and CDR2: SGHRS and YFSETQ. CDR3 amino acids: CASSLDRDTGELFF. CDR3 nucleotides: TGCGCCAGCAGCCTGGACAGGGACACCGGGGAGCTGTTTTTT.

The genes are TRBV30 and TRBJ1-4; 9 positions match TRBD1. Trimming at V came to 2 bases and at J to 7 bases, leaving 5 bases not matched to a gene. Germline values: CDR1 GTSNPN, CDR2 SVGIG (reference sequence). CDR3 length: 14 residues. The CDR3 sequence is CAWSLGQGSEKLFF. CDR3 sequence (DNA): TGTGCCTGGAGTTTGGGACAGGGTAGTGAAAAACTGTTTTTT.

This rearrangement joins TRBV27 to TRBJ1-6, with TRBD1 matching 9 bases. In germline, CDR1 is MNHEY, CDR2 SMNVEV (reference sequence). The CDR3 totals 17 residues. Losses at the gene ends were 3 bases for V and 0 bases for J; bases not matched to a gene: 3. The chain's CDR3 is CASSFGQGSSYNSPLHF. In DNA, the CDR3 is TGTGCCAGCAGTTTTGGACAGGGGAGCTCCTATAATTCACCCCTCCACTTT.

The rearrangement joins TRBV7-8 to TRBJ2-5, with D unresolved. The CDR3 is made up of 14 amino acids. V was shortened by 1 base and J by 1 base, with 7 bases between the two germline ends. Germline V CDR1 and CDR2: SGHVS, FQNEAQ. The CDR3 nucleotides read TGTGCCAGCAGCTTAGAGAGGATCCAAGAGACCCAGTACTTC. Protein sequence: CASSLERIQETQYF.

In this sample, this clone turned up a few times. This chain links TRBV4-2 with TRBJ2-7, with unresolved D. Per the germline V gene, CDR1 is LGHNA and CDR2 is YNFKEQ. V was clipped by 0 bases and J by 0 bases, with 12 bases between them. The CDR3 length is 16 residues. Here the CDR3 reads CASSQDMGDNSYEQYF. Here the CDR3 DNA reads TGTGCCAGCAGCCAAGATATGGGTGACAACTCCTACGAGCAGTACTTC.

This chain links TRBV30 with TRBJ2-3; D is perhaps TRBD1 (6 bases). Deletions cut 0 bases from V and 3 bases from J, with 7 bases between. The germline gives CDR1 GTSNPN, CDR2 SVGIG (reference sequence). This CDR3 contains 13 residues. The CDR3 reads CAWSVQGTDTQYF. The CDR3 DNA follows: TGTGCCTGGAGTGTACAGGGAACAGATACGCAGTATTTT. Filled out from reference TRBV30 and TRBJ2-3, the complete variable domain reads SQTIHQWPATLVQPVGSPLSLECTVEGTSNPNLYWYRQAAGRGLQLLFYSVGIGQISSEVPQNLSASRPQDRQFILSSKKLLLSDSGFYLCAWSVQGTDTQYFGPGTRLTVL.

This rearrangement joins TRBV4-1 to TRBJ2-1, with TRBD2 identical over 11 bases. This CDR3 comprises 19 residues. Looked up from germline, CDR1 is MGHRA and CDR2 is YSYEKL. Trimming cost V 1 base and J 0 bases; bases outside gene matches: 8. CDR3 in DNA: TGCGCCAGCAGCCAAGTCTCGGCTAGCGGGGGGTTCTCCTACAATGAGCAGTTCTTC. As protein: CASSQVSASGGFSYNEQFF.

In the case of this clone: The junction does not match germline at one end; this may be a read error. CDR3 in DNA: TGTGCCAGCACCTTATGGGGGGGGAACACCGGGGAGCTGTTTTTT. It yields the protein CASTLWGGNTGELFF. The genes are TRBV11-2 and TRBJ2-2; TRBD2 aligns across 7 bases. The CDR3 has 15 residues. Per the germline V gene, CDR1 is SGHAT and CDR2 is FQNNGV.

This clone was found once. The rearrangement links TRBV6-6 to TRBJ2-7; 13 bases fit TRBD2. Unmatched junction bases numbered 5, after V lost 5 bases and J lost 4 bases. The CDR3 has 15 residues. Per the germline V gene, CDR1 is MNHNY and CDR2 is SVGAGI (reference sequence). The CDR3 sequence is CASSTPTSGGYEQYF. CDR3 sequence (DNA): TGTGCCAGCAGTACACCGACTAGCGGGGGGTACGAGCAGTACTTC.

This chain joins TRBV5-4 and TRBJ1-5, with 11 bases matching TRBD1. J lost 2 bases, V lost 4 bases, and 5 bases had no gene match. CDR1 and CDR2 from the germline V gene are SGHNT and YYREEE (reference sequence). This CDR3 has 16 amino acids. CDR3 region: CASSNRDRGGNQPQHF. Here the CDR3 DNA reads TGTGCCAGCAGCAATCGGGACAGGGGGGGCAATCAGCCCCAGCATTTT.

The rearrangement links TRBV19 to TRBJ1-6; TRBD1 might be the D (6 bases). Trimming removed 6 bases at V and 8 bases at J, with 14 bases between. CDR3 size: 14 residues. Germline CDR1 reads LNHDA; CDR2 reads SQIVND (reference sequence). CDR3 nucleotide sequence: TGTGCCAGTAGCATACAGGGAGGGGATTCACCCCTCCACTTT. It yields the protein CASSIQGGDSPLHF. The whole variable domain, filled in from reference TRBV19 and TRBJ1-6, reads DGGITQSPKYLFRKEGQNVTLSCEQNLNHDAMYWYRQDPGQGLRLIYYSQIVNDFQKGDIAEGYSVSREKKESFPLTVTSAQKNPTAFYLCASSIQGGDSPLHFGNGTRLTVT.

The chain carries TRBV6-5 and TRBJ1-5; TRBD1 matches 8 bases. The ends lost 5 bases at V and 6 bases at J; junction bases unmatched: 6. Germline loops: CDR1 MNHEY, CDR2 SVGAGI. The CDR3 is 14 residues long. Here the CDR3 DNA reads TGTGCCAGCAGTATACAGGGGGGGACTCAGCCCCAGCATTTT. Its protein is CASSIQGGTQPQHF.

V is TRBV18 and J is TRBJ2-2; TRBD1 aligns across 7 bases. The CDR3 contains 15 residues. V lost 6 bases, J lost 0 bases, and 4 bases stayed unmatched. CDR1 is KGHSH, CDR2 LQKENI, per germline. The CDR3 reads CASSRTGSNTGELFF. DNA for the CDR3: TGTGCCAGCTCCCGGACAGGATCGAACACCGGGGAGCTGTTTTTT.

A few counts support this clone. The chain employs TRBV15 and TRBJ1-1; unclear D gene. From germline, CDR1 is LNHNV and CDR2 YYDKDF (reference sequence). The CDR3 loop spans 13 amino acids. V lost 5 bases and J lost 3, with 10 bases in between. CDR3 bases: TGTGCCACCAGCTTCCGGTTGGACACTGAAGCTTTCTTT. This encodes CATSFRLDTEAFF.

This sequence joins TRBV5-6 and TRBJ2-3; no reliable D call. The germline CDR1 and CDR2 sequences are SGHDT and YYEEEE. The CDR3 contains 15 residues. The V end lost 2 bases, the J end lost 2 bases, and 12 bases lay between the germline ends. The chain's CDR3 is CASSFSTKHTDTQYF. The DNA of the CDR3 is TGTGCCAGCAGCTTCAGTACTAAACACACAGATACGCAGTATTTT.

V is TRBV3-1 (or the pseudogene TRBV3-2) and J is TRBJ2-7; 9 nucleotides line up with TRBD2. The CDR3 length is 17 residues. Looked up from germline, CDR1 is LGHDT and CDR2 is YNNKEL (reference sequence). With 1 base clipped from V and 2 bases from J, the junction kept 9 bases outside the gene matches. The CDR3 spells CASSQVRSGGSTYEQYF. In DNA form, the CDR3 reads TGTGCCAGCAGCCAAGTTCGTAGCGGGGGTTCCACCTACGAGCAGTACTTC.

The rearrangement links TRBV25-1 to TRBJ2-7; TRBD1 matches at 10 bases. Losses at the gene ends were 4 bases for V and 4 bases for J; bases not matched to a gene: 10. In germline, CDR1 is MGHDK, CDR2 SYGVNS. The CDR3 covers 16 residues. This chain's CDR3 is CASSADPGTGEYEQYF. The CDR3 DNA follows: TGTGCCAGCAGTGCCGATCCCGGGACAGGGGAGTACGAGCAGTACTTC.

This rearrangement joins TRBV3-1 (or the pseudogene TRBV3-2) to TRBJ2-1; 9 bases map to TRBD2. Germline V gives CDR1 LGHDT, CDR2 YNNKEL (reference sequence). Losses at the gene ends were 4 bases for V and 6 bases for J; bases not matched to a gene: 7. The CDR3 length is 15 residues. The CDR3 here is CASSPMGRGGNEQFF. In DNA, the CDR3 is TGTGCCAGCAGCCCCATGGGGCGGGGGGGCAATGAGCAGTTCTTC.

This clone was seen only once. This rearrangement joins TRBV20-1 to TRBJ2-7; 9 nucleotides agree with TRBD2. CDR1 and CDR2 (germline): DFQATT, SNEGSKA (reference sequence). Trimming took 6 bases from V and 6 from J; bases not matched to a gene: 3. This CDR3 comprises 11 residues. CDR3 coding DNA: TGCAGTGCCCCACTAGCGGGCGAGCAGTACTTC. Its protein product is CSAPLAGEQYF.

This chain uses TRBV28 with TRBJ2-5; 7 positions agree with TRBD2. The CDR3 has 13 amino acids. Trimming at V came to 8 bases and at J to 5 bases, leaving 8 bases not matched to a gene. The germline CDR1 and CDR2 sequences are MDHEN and SYDVKM. CDR3 bases: TGTGCCAGCTCCAGCGGGGACGGGGAGACCCAGTACTTC. This codes for CASSSGDGETQYF.

The CDR3 DNA sequence: TGTGCCAGCAGTTTAAGAGGAGTTTCAGAGACCCAGTACTTC. Translated, it gives CASSLRGVSETQYF. V gene TRBV27 combines with J gene TRBJ2-5, with D hard to call. Trimming removed 2 bases at V and 4 bases at J, with 11 bases between. Germline loops: CDR1 MNHEY, CDR2 SMNVEV (reference sequence). CDR3 length equals 14 residues.

The chain employs TRBV6-1 and TRBJ1-1, with D possibly matching TRBD1 (6 bases). The CDR3 extends over 12 amino acids. The germline V and J ends were trimmed by 1 base and 12 bases, with 12 bases remaining between them. Germline loops: CDR1 MNHNS, CDR2 SASEGT. CDR3 nucleotide sequence: TGTGCCAGCAGTGAAGGCAGGGGACGGACTTTCTTT. Translation gives CASSEGRGRTFF.

This clone has just one count. The DNA of the CDR3 is TGTGCCAGCTCACCTCCCGGGACAGAAACCACAGATACGCAGTATTTT. Translating it yields CASSPPGTETTDTQYF. The chain uses TRBV18 and TRBJ2-3, with 7 positions matching TRBD1. The V and J ends lost 3 bases and 2 bases, in that order; junction bases with no gene match: 8. CDR1 KGHSH and CDR2 LQKENI come from the germline V gene. The CDR3 is 16 amino acids.